This TCR beta chain originates from a study of T cell changes during pregnancy in multiple sclerosis. V shed 7 bases, J shed 3 bases, and the junction held 14 bases outside the gene matches. This CDR3 region has 16 residues. Germline lookup yields CDR1 SGHRS and CDR2 YFSETQ. Here immunoSEQ multiplex PCR was the method, and the copy in TCRdb shows in-frame clones only, minus some. The sample lists nearly 110,000 clones, 85% to 95% seen once, with 0.65% to 0.9% in the top ten. The source material was peripheral blood, sampled in the third trimester of pregnancy. The receptor was derived from a female donor in good health, enrolled as a control in a pregnancy study. The rearrangement joins TRBV5-1 to TRBJ2-5, with 8 positions matching TRBD2. The CDR3 DNA reads as TGCGCCAGCTCCACCGGAGCGCTAGCGGGTGAAGAGACCCAGTACTTC. It yields the protein CASSTGALAGEETQYF.